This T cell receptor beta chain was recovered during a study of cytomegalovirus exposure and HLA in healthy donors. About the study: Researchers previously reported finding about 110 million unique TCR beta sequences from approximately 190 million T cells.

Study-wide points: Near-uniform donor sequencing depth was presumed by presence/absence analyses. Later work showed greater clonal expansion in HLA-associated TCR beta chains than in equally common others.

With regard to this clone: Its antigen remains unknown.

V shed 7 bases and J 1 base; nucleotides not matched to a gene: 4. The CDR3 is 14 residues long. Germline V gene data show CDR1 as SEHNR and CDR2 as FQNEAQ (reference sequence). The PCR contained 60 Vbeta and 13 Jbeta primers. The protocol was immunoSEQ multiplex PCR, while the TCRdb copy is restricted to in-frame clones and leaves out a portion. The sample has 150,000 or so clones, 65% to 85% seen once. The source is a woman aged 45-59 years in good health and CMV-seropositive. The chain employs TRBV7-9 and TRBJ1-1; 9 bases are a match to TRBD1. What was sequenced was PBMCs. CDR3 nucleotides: TGTGCCAGCATAGGGACAGGGTGGAACACTGAAGCTTTCTTT. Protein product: CASIGTGWNTEAFF.